Below are 25 T cell receptor beta chains sequenced from a single sample in a study of cytomegalovirus exposure and HLA in healthy donors (dated 2017 in TCRdb). Library preparation used the immunoSEQ multiplex PCR assay. A mixture of 60 forward primers for TCR Vbeta segments and 13 reverse primers for TCR Jbeta segments was used in the multiplex PCR. In its TCRdb copy, this immuneACCESS table keeps in-frame sequences only and misses some clones. Where compared with another copy, unresolved V genes explain less than half of these, and the others have no known cause. Per the sample table, the count is around 130,000 clones. The top ten clones comprise roughly 2% of the sample. Sequenced material: PBMCs. The origin of the receptors is a woman aged 55-69 years in good health and CMV-seronegative.

The rearrangement joins TRBV9 to TRBJ2-3, with D uncertain. Germline V gene sequence: CDR1 SGDLS, CDR2 YYNGEE. The ends were cut back, 2 bases at V and 0 bases at J, with 13 bases in the middle. The CDR3 covers 16 residues. DNA for the CDR3: TGTGCCAGCAGCGTCGGCCCCCCGAGGAGCACAGATACGCAGTATTTT. Translating it yields CASSVGPPRSTDTQYF. Combining the CDR3 with reference TRBV9 and TRBJ2-3 gives the whole variable domain DSGVTQTPKHLITATGQRVTLRCSPRSGDLSVYWYQQSLDQGLQFLIQYYNGEERAKGNILERFSAQQFPDLHSELNLSSLELGDSALYFCASSVGPPRSTDTQYFGPGTRLTVL.

The CDR3 sequence: CASTQGGGHSNQPQHF. CDR3 in DNA: TGTGCCAGCACCCAAGGTGGGGGCCATAGCAATCAGCCCCAGCATTTT. The chain is built from TRBV28 and TRBJ1-5, with a weak D call TRBD1 (6 bases). This CDR3 is built from 16 residues. Deletions cut 7 bases from V and 0 bases from J, with 16 bases between. The germline gives CDR1 MDHEN, CDR2 SYDVKM.

As to this clone: The junction departs from the called germline gene at one end, perhaps through a read error. This chain uses TRBV7-7 with TRBJ2-1; TRBD2 matches at 10 bases. The CDR3 is made up of 17 amino acids. CDR1 and CDR2 from the germline V gene are SSHAT and FNYEAQ (reference sequence). The CDR3 loop is CASSLAASGGSYNEQFF. CDR3 DNA: TGTGCTAGCAGCTTAGCGGCTAGCGGGGGCTCCTACAATGAGCAGTTCTTC.

The rearrangement uses TRBV27 and TRBJ1-2, with 9 bases identical to TRBD1. The CDR3 runs 15 residues. CDR1 and CDR2 (germline): MNHEY, SMNVEV (reference sequence). Trimming removed 5 bases from V and 5 bases from J; junction bases left unmatched: 9. CDR3 in amino acids: CASSLLGQGGYGYTF. The CDR3, as DNA: TGTGCCAGCAGTCTACTGGGACAGGGTGGTTATGGCTACACCTTC.

The chain joins TRBV18 to TRBJ1-1; 8 nucleotides agree with TRBD1. The V segment lost 5 bases and the J segment 0 bases; nucleotides outside the gene matches: 5. The CDR3 covers 15 residues. Per the germline V gene, CDR1 is KGHSH and CDR2 is LQKENI. CDR3 loop: CASSGWTGMNTEAFF. CDR3 coding DNA: TGTGCCAGCTCAGGATGGACAGGGATGAACACTGAAGCTTTCTTT.

The rearrangement links TRBV5-1 to TRBJ2-7, with D tentatively TRBD2 (6 bases). V was cut by 5 bases and J by 2 bases, with 14 bases left in between. Germline V CDR1 and CDR2: SGHRS, YFSETQ. CDR3 size: 14 residues. The CDR3 loop reads CASREGATPYEQYF. The CDR3 coding sequence is TGCGCCAGCAGGGAGGGCGCCACCCCCTACGAGCAGTACTTC.

The V gene is TRBV18, the J gene TRBJ1-3; D not certain. Trimming took 6 bases from V and 4 from J, leaving 13 bases between them. Germline CDR1 and CDR2: KGHSH and LQKENI. The CDR3 loop spans 14 amino acids. This CDR3 reads CASSPTLAGNTIYF. CDR3 bases: TGTGCCAGCTCCCCGACACTGGCGGGAAACACCATATATTTT. Complete variable domain (other parts from reference TRBV18 and TRBJ1-3): NAGVMQNPRHLVRRRGQEARLRCSPMKGHSHVYWYRQLPEEGLKFMVYLQKENIIDESGMPKERFSAEFPKEGPSILRIQQVVRGDSAAYFCASSPTLAGNTIYFGEGSWLTVV.

This rearrangement joins TRBV11-2 to TRBJ1-1; possible D gene TRBD1, 6 bases. Per the germline V gene, CDR1 is SGHAT and CDR2 is FQNNGV. The CDR3 length is 15 residues. V lost 5 bases and J lost 8, with 21 bases in between. CDR3 DNA: TGTGCCAGCAGCCTCCGACAGGCTCCGCCGAACGAAGCTTTCTTT. As protein: CASSLRQAPPNEAFF.

The rearrangement uses TRBV6-1 and TRBJ1-5; 7 positions match TRBD1. This CDR3 region has 15 residues. The V gene's germline CDR1 is MNHNS and CDR2 SASEGT. Trimming at V came to 2 bases and at J to 7 bases, leaving 8 bases not matched to a gene. As DNA, the CDR3 is TGTGCCAGCAGTGAAATAGGGGCCAGGGGGCAGCCCCAGCATTTT. This codes for CASSEIGARGQPQHF.

Turning to this clone: Germline is not matched at one junction end, which may reflect a read error. The rearrangement uses TRBV30 and TRBJ2-1; 8 bases match TRBD2. The length of the CDR3 is 15 residues. The germline V gene has CDR1 GTSNPN and CDR2 SVGIG (reference sequence). Written as DNA, the CDR3 is TGTGCTTGGACGGGCGGGGGGAGCTCCTACAATGAGCAGTTCTTC. Translating it yields CAWTGGGSSYNEQFF.

The chain has TRBV6-1 and TRBJ2-7, with 7 bases lining up with TRBD1. The CDR3 spans 15 residues. V was clipped by 7 bases and J by 2 bases; unmatched bases: 11. Germline V gene lookup returns CDR1 MNHNS and CDR2 SASEGT. The CDR3 loop is CASILRTGLPYEQYF. CDR3 in DNA: TGTGCCAGCATTCTACGGACAGGATTACCCTACGAGCAGTACTTC.

V gene TRBV27 combines with J gene TRBJ2-7; tentatively, D is TRBD1 (5 bases). V lost 8 bases and J 0 bases, leaving 20 bases between the germline ends. Germline loops: CDR1 MNHEY, CDR2 SMNVEV (reference sequence). The CDR3 totals 16 residues. This CDR3 reads CASGSPWQGYSYEQYF. For the CDR3, the DNA is TGTGCCAGCGGATCCCCCTGGCAGGGATACTCCTACGAGCAGTACTTC.

The chain joins TRBV19 to TRBJ2-3; 8 bases agree with TRBD2. Germline CDR1 and CDR2: LNHDA and SQIVND (reference sequence). This CDR3 has 18 amino acids. V was pared by 3 bases and J by 8 bases, with 19 bases of the junction left unmatched. The CDR3 DNA reads as TGTGCCAGTAGTATCTCCCATCGAGCGGGGGCCCCTCAGGGTACGCAGTATTTT. Protein sequence: CASSISHRAGAPQGTQYF.

This rearrangement joins TRBV6-5 to TRBJ1-2, with D perhaps TRBD1 (6 bases). V was trimmed by 6 bases and J by 8 bases, leaving 16 bases between them. Germline V lookup: CDR1 MNHEY, CDR2 SVGAGI. The CDR3 loop spans 13 amino acids. CDR3 bases: TGTGCCAGCAGCAAACAGGGATTGGGAGGCTACACCTTC. It encodes CASSKQGLGGYTF.

J is TRBJ1-4 and V is TRBV5-5; 8 bases agree with TRBD1. Per the germline V gene, CDR1 is SGHKS and CDR2 is YYEKEE (reference sequence). After removal of 4 bases from V and 10 bases from J, the junction contained 18 bases not matched to a gene. There are 17 residues in the CDR3. The CDR3, as DNA: TGTGCCAGCAGCGGTACTCCGGACAGGGTGATAATGAGAAAACTGTTTTTT. Protein sequence: CASSGTPDRVIMRKLFF.

The rearrangement uses TRBV2 and TRBJ2-1, with 12 bases fitting TRBD2. Germline values: CDR1 SNHLY, CDR2 FYNNEI. The CDR3 contains 14 residues. V trimming: 4 bases; J trimming: 9 bases; junction bases outside the gene matches: 4. DNA for the CDR3: TGTGCCAGCAGTGCCCGACTAGCGGGAGTTGAGCAGTTCTTC. Protein sequence: CASSARLAGVEQFF. The whole variable domain, remainder taken from reference TRBV2 and TRBJ2-1, is EPEVTQTPSHQVTQMGQEVILRCVPISNHLYFYWYRQILGQKVEFLVSFYNNEISEKSEIFDDQFSVERPDGSNFTLKIRSTKLEDSAMYFCASSARLAGVEQFFGPGTRLTVL.

V usage is TRBV20-1 and J usage is TRBJ1-4; D is undetermined. V dropped 3 bases and J dropped 6 bases, with 5 bases sitting between them. This CDR3 spans 11 amino acids. Looked up from germline, CDR1 is DFQATT and CDR2 is SNEGSKA (reference sequence). This chain's CDR3 is CSASLYEKLFF. Written as DNA, the CDR3 is TGCAGTGCTAGTCTGTATGAAAAACTGTTTTTT.

A word on this clone: Germline and junction disagree at one end, which may indicate a read error. The chain uses TRBV27 and TRBJ1-4; D is perhaps TRBD1 (5 bases). The CDR3 is made up of 15 amino acids. Per the germline V gene, CDR1 is MNHEY and CDR2 is SMNVEV (reference sequence). CDR3 sequence (DNA): TGTGCCAGCAGTTTATTGGCGGGGCGGGGAGAAAAACCGTTTTTT. It is translated as CASSLLAGRGEKPFF.

The chain combines TRBV7-3 with TRBJ1-2; 8 bases line up with TRBD1. CDR1 and CDR2 (germline): SGHTA, FQGTGA. CDR3 size: 14 residues. V was clipped by 1 base and J by 6 bases; unmatched bases: 4. In nucleotides, the CDR3 is TGTGCCAGCAGCTTAAATCCAGGGGGCGATGGCTACACCTTC. The encoded protein is CASSLNPGGDGYTF.

This chain connects TRBV10-3 to TRBJ2-1; 7 nucleotides line up with TRBD2. The trim removed 10 bases at V and 12 bases at J, leaving 12 bases unmatched. CDR3 size: 12 residues. Per the germline V gene, CDR1 is ENHRY and CDR2 is SYGVKD. DNA of the CDR3: TGTGCCAACTCTAAGCGGGAAGGTGTGCAGTTCTTC. It yields the protein CANSKREGVQFF.

The chain joins TRBV4-1 to TRBJ2-3, with a possible D match to TRBD2 (5 bases). Trimming removed 1 base from V and 10 bases from J, with 18 bases in between. CDR1 MGHRA and CDR2 YSYEKL come from the germline V gene. This CDR3 region has 15 residues. CDR3 amino acids: CASSQGPGRAGAQYF. CDR3 nucleotides: TGCGCCAGCAGCCAAGGGCCCGGCCGCGCCGGGGCGCAGTATTTT.

CDR3 bases: TGTGCCAGCAGAAACTGGGGCAGGGCGATGGGGACAGATACGCAGTATTTT. It codes for CASRNWGRAMGTDTQYF. This chain joins TRBV11-2 and TRBJ2-3; D might be TRBD1 (5 bases). Germline V gene data show CDR1 as SGHAT and CDR2 as FQNNGV. Trimming removed 6 bases from V and 3 bases from J, with 22 bases in between. The CDR3 is 17 amino acids.

The V call is TRBV5-4, the J call TRBJ2-1; 8 positions agree with TRBD1. Per germline, CDR1 SGHNT and CDR2 YYREEE (reference sequence). The CDR3 runs to 16 residues. V lost 4 bases to trimming and J lost 3 bases; unmatched junction nucleotides: 9. The CDR3 region is CASSRARGLDYNEQFF. In DNA form, the CDR3 reads TGTGCCAGCAGCAGGGCCAGGGGGCTGGACTACAATGAGCAGTTCTTC.

The chain uses TRBV18 and TRBJ1-1, with D unclear. CDR1 and CDR2 (germline): KGHSH, LQKENI. The CDR3 is 15 amino acids. Trimming removed 3 bases at V and 0 bases at J, with 11 bases between. The DNA for the CDR3 is TGTGCCAGCTCACCTCGAGACACAATGAACACTGAAGCTTTCTTT. This translates into CASSPRDTMNTEAFF.

The chain is built from TRBV2 and TRBJ1-5; 8 bases fit TRBD1. The CDR3 is 13 residues long. The V and J ends lost 11 bases and 7 bases, in that order; junction bases with no gene match: 10. CDR1 and CDR2 from the germline V gene are SNHLY and FYNNEI. CDR3 sequence (DNA): TGTGCCGGAAGCAGGGGGCCAGGGCAGCCCCAGCATTTT. Its protein product is CAGSRGPGQPQHF.